The 9 T cell receptor beta chains below all came from one sample that was sequenced in a study of T-cell memory formation after mild COVID-19. Using its own MiXCR run on the 5' RACE reads, TCRdb lists one record per CDR3 protein. The table records under 400,000 distinct CDR3 sequences, 25% to 30% of them present only once. The sample consisted of PBMCs or a T cell subset sorted from them (not recorded which). The receptor source for this set is an adult woman who had mild COVID-19 (a few samples of this study predate the infection). Cell type and time point are not known.

V and J are TRBV20-1 and TRBJ2-5; 13 bases fit TRBD2. With V trimmed by 3 bases and J by 4 bases, 8 bases remained unmatched. Germline CDR1 and CDR2: DFQATT and SNEGSKA (reference sequence). The length of the CDR3 is 16 residues. CDR3 protein: CSARDTSGRAGETQYF. The DNA for the CDR3 is TGCAGTGCTAGGGATACTAGCGGGAGGGCCGGAGAGACCCAGTACTTC.

This clonotype has only a few counts. V and J are TRBV5-1 and TRBJ1-1, with 8 bases that match TRBD1. CDR1 and CDR2 (germline): SGHRS, YFSETQ. CDR3 length: 15 residues. Losses at the gene ends were 5 bases for V and 4 bases for J; bases not matched to a gene: 10. In DNA, the CDR3 is TGCGCCAGCAGTCCGACGACAGGACAGGGCACTGAAGCTTTCTTT. This encodes CASSPTTGQGTEAFF. Variable domain in full (rest from reference TRBV5-1 and TRBJ1-1): KAGVTQTPRYLIKTRGQQVTLSCSPISGHRSVSWYQQTPGQGLQFLFEYFSETQRNKGNFPGRFSGRQFSNSRSEMNVSTLELGDSALYLCASSPTTGQGTEAFFGQGTRLTVV.

V is TRBV5-1 and J is TRBJ1-1; no firm D call. CDR3 length: 15 amino acids. With 4 bases removed from V and 4 bases from J, the gap between germline ends came to 17 bases. CDR1 and CDR2 from the germline V gene are SGHRS and YFSETQ. This CDR3 is CASSLTRSWGTEAFF. CDR3 DNA: TGCGCCAGCAGCCTCACGCGGAGCTGGGGCACTGAAGCTTTCTTT.

This clonotype has ten or more counts. The chain uses TRBV12-3 or TRBV12-4 and TRBJ2-7, with D unresolved. The CDR3 runs 11 residues. Trimming shortened V by 5 bases and J by 3 bases, and 5 bases separated the two germline ends. The CDR3 bases are TGTGCCAGCAGTAACGGCTACGAGCAGTACTTC. It is translated as CASSNGYEQYF.

In its sample, this clonotype was seen a few times. The V and J genes are TRBV20-1 and TRBJ1-2, with D possibly TRBD1 on 5 matching bases. Trimming took off 6 bases at V and 7 bases at J, with 12 bases between the two ends. The CDR3 sequence is 11 residues long. Germline loops: CDR1 DFQATT, CDR2 SNEGSKA (reference sequence). CDR3 amino acids: CSAVGTGGYTF. DNA of the CDR3: TGCAGTGCCGTCGGGACGGGTGGCTACACCTTC.

The chain has TRBV9 and TRBJ2-7, with 9 bases identical to TRBD2. The CDR3 has 16 residues. From germline, CDR1 is SGDLS and CDR2 YYNGEE. The ends lost 2 bases at V and 2 bases at J; junction bases unmatched: 8. The CDR3 DNA sequence: TGTGCCAGCAGCGTCGCCGGGACTAGCCCTACCTACGAGCAGTACTTC. It codes for CASSVAGTSPTYEQYF.

The rearrangement joins TRBV5-1 to TRBJ2-3; 14 bases fit TRBD2. The ends lost 4 bases at V and 5 bases at J; junction bases unmatched: 6. CDR1 and CDR2 from the germline V gene are SGHRS and YFSETQ. This CDR3 is built from 16 residues. The CDR3 protein is CASSKGLAGEIDTQYF. The CDR3 DNA sequence: TGCGCCAGCAGCAAGGGACTAGCGGGGGAGATAGATACGCAGTATTTT.

CDR3 nucleotides: TGTGCCAGCAGCTTAGGACACCAGGGGGCACGGTACGAGCAGTACTTC. It yields the protein CASSLGHQGARYEQYF. The genes are TRBV11-2 and TRBJ2-7, with 8 nucleotides matching TRBD1. This CDR3 comprises 16 residues. Germline V gene data show CDR1 as SGHAT and CDR2 as FQNNGV. After removal of 1 base from V and 4 bases from J, the junction contained 9 bases not matched to a gene.

The rearrangement links TRBV6-2 or TRBV6-3 to TRBJ2-7, with TRBD2 matching over 7 bases. V gave up 0 bases and J gave up 1 base; unmatched junction bases: 9. Germline V gene lookup returns CDR1 MNHEY and CDR2 SVGEGT. CDR3 length equals 17 residues. CDR3 in DNA: TGTGCCAGCAGTTACTCCCCTTCTAGCGGAGAGTCCTACGAGCAGTACTTC. This gives the protein CASSYSPSSGESYEQYF.